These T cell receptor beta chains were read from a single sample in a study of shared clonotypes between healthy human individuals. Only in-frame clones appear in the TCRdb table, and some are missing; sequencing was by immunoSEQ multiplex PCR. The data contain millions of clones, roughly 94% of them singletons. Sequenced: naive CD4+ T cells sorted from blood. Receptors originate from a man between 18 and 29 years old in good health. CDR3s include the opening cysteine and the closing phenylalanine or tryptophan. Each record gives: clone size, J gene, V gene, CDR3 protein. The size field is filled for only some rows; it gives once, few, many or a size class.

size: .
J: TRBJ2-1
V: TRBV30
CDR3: CAWLSGPYNEQFF

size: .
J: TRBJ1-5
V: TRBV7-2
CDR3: CASSLVTNQPQHF

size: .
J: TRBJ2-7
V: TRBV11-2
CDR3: CASSLGRPSSYEQYF

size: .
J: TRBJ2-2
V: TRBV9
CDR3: CASSGQNTGELFF

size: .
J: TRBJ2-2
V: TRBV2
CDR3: CASRATRGNTGELFF

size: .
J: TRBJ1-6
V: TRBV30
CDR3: CAWSGTGYNSPLHF

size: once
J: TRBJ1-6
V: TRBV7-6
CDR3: CASSLVERGDSPLHF

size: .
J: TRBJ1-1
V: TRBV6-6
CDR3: CASSSGFSTEAFF

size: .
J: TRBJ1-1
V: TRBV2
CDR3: CASSESFATEAFF

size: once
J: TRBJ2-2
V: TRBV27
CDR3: CASSLSLAGTNTGELFF

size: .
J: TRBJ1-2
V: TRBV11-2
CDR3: CASNHGQGLYGYTF

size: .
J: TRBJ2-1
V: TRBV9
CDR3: CASSVESFSGDEQFF

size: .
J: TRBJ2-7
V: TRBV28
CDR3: CASSPTRTGSGEQYF

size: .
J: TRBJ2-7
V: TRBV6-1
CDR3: CASRPGQGAYEQYF

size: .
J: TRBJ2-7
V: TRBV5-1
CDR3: CASSLALGQGAYEQYF

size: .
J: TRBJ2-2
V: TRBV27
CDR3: CASRPTTNTGELFF

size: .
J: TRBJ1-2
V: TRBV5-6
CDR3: CASSFSFSVSGRNYGYTF

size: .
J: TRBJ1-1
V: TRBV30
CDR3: CAWSGKLNTEAFF

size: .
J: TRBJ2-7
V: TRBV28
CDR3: CASSLAGTGIYEQYF

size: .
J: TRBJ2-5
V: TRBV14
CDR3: CASSPGLAGAETQYF

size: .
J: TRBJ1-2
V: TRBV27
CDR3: CASRVLGRGPNYGYTF

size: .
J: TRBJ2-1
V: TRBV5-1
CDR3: CASSLLGEQFF

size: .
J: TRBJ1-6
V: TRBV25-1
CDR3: CASSEGFLGTASPLHF

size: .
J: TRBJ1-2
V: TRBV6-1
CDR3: CASSGKRQGGNYGYTF

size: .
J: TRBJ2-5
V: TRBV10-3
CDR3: CAISERGGAIQETQYF

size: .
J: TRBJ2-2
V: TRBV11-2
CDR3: CASSLTGRQQLVTGELFF

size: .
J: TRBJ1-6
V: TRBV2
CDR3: CASSDLGGGRSPLHF

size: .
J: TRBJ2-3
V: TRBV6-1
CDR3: CASSVTASTDTQYF

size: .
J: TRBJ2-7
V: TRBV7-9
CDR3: CASSLLQGQDEQYF

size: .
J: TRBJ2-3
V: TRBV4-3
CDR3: CASSPRGGGDTQYF

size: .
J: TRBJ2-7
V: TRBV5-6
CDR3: CASIIQGQGSREQYF

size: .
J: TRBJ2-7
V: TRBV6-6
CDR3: CASSYRPPLYEQYF

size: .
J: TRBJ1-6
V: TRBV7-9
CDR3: CASTEGGSPLHF

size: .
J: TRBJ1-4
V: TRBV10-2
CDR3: CASSESGGANEKLFF

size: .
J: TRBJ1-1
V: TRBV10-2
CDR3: CASSDQESLTEAFF

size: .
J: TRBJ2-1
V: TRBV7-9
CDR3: CASSRNQAGAGNEQFF

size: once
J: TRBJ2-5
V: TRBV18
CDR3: CASSPRNRASQETQYF

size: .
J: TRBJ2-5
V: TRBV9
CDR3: CASSPQGAGGETQYF

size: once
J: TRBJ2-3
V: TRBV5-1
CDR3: CASSTSGSGDTQYF

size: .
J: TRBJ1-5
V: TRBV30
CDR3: CAWRPQGIGPQHF

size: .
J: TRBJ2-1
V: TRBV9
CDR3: CASSVAGVIYNEQFF

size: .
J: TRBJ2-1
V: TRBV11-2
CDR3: CASSLGQGVSVGYNEQFF

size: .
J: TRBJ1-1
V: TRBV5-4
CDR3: CASSLEGRTEAFF

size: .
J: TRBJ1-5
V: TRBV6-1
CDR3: CASSTGDQPQHF

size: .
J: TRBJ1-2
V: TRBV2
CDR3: CASSGAGGAYGYTF

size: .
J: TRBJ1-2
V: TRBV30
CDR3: CAWRGGGPYGYTF

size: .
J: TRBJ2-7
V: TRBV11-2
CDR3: CASSLGTSLYYEQYF